Listed here are 9 T cell receptor beta chains from one sample, sequenced in a study of early T cells in non-severe SARS-CoV-2 infection. TCRdb itself ran the 5' RACE reads through MiXCR, one entry per CDR3 protein. The sample includes about 48,000 distinct CDR3 sequences, about 7.4% of them seen just once. Input material: whole blood. The origin of the receptors is an adult who was a healthcare worker with PCR-confirmed SARS-CoV-2 infection or an uninfected control (not recorded which).

This clonotype has a handful of counts. The genes are TRBV27 and TRBJ2-2, with 9 bases that match TRBD1. This CDR3 is 14 amino acids long. The V gene's germline CDR1 is MNHEY and CDR2 SMNVEV (reference sequence). J lost 4 bases, V lost 10 bases, and 7 bases had no gene match. CDR3 sequence (DNA): TGTGCCACCGGGGACAGGGACACCACCGGGGAGCTGTTTTTT. Its protein product is CATGDRDTTGELFF.

This clonotype was observed at least ten times. The gene calls are TRBV3-1 and TRBJ2-7; D is unresolved. V was shortened by 0 bases and J by 0 bases, with 9 bases between the two germline ends. The germline V gene has CDR1 LGHDT and CDR2 YNNKEL (reference sequence). CDR3 length equals 15 residues. Here the CDR3 reads CASSQDGVSSYEQYF. CDR3 in DNA: TGTGCCAGCAGCCAAGATGGAGTGAGCTCCTACGAGCAGTACTTC.

The CDR3 DNA sequence: TGTGCCAGCTCACCAATCCCGCTAACTACAGGGGAAGGAAACACCATATATTTT. Amino acid sequence: CASSPIPLTTGEGNTIYF. The chain recombines TRBV18 with TRBJ1-3; 7 nucleotides match TRBD1. Germline trimming cut 2 bases from V and 4 bases from J; bases unmatched to any gene: 14. Germline loops: CDR1 KGHSH, CDR2 LQKENI. The CDR3 extends over 18 amino acids.

The chain carries TRBV7-9 and TRBJ2-7; maybe TRBD1 (6 bases). Germline assignment: CDR1 SEHNR and CDR2 FQNEAQ (reference sequence). Trimming removed 1 base at V and 2 bases at J, with 15 bases between. This CDR3 is built from 16 residues. As DNA, the CDR3 is TGTGCCAGCAGCTTAGAACACGGGGACACACCCTACGAGCAGTACTTC. Its translation is CASSLEHGDTPYEQYF. Supplemented by reference TRBV7-9 and TRBJ2-7, the full variable domain reads DTGVSQNPRHKITKRGQNVTFRCDPISEHNRLYWYRQTLGQGPEFLTYFQNEAQLEKSRLLSDRFSAERPKGSFSTLEIQRTEQGDSAMYLCASSLEHGDTPYEQYFGPGTRLTVT.

This clonotype has only a few counts. This sequence joins TRBV28 and TRBJ1-4; no definite D call. This CDR3 has 14 residues. Trimming cost V 6 bases and J 1 base, with 9 bases left between them. The germline CDR1 and CDR2 sequences are MDHEN and SYDVKM. The CDR3 reads CASSRPGTNEKLFF. DNA of the CDR3: TGTGCCAGCAGCCGGCCGGGAACTAATGAAAAACTGTTTTTT.

The rearrangement links TRBV4-1 to TRBJ1-2; possible D gene TRBD1, 5 bases. This CDR3 has 15 residues. Germline CDR1 is MGHRA and CDR2 is YSYEKL. V lost 0 bases and J lost 2, with 10 bases in between. CDR3 sequence reads: CASSQDSGPNYGYTF. The DNA for the CDR3 is TGCGCCAGCAGCCAAGATTCGGGACCAAACTATGGCTACACCTTC.

The sample holds a few counts of this clonotype. The chain employs TRBV27 and TRBJ2-3; 14 bases match TRBD2. The CDR3 contains 20 residues. Trimming cost V 6 bases and J 0 bases; bases outside gene matches: 14. Germline-derived CDR1 and CDR2 are MNHEY and SMNVEV (reference sequence). CDR3 sequence reads: CASRSFTGLAGESSTDTQYF. DNA for the CDR3: TGTGCCAGCAGGTCCTTTACGGGACTAGCGGGGGAATCTAGCACAGATACGCAGTATTTT.

This chain uses TRBV30 with TRBJ1-1; 8 bases line up with TRBD1. CDR1 is GTSNPN and CDR2 is SVGIG in the germline V gene (reference sequence). The CDR3 is 14 residues long. V shed 1 base, J shed 8 bases, and the junction held 9 bases outside the gene matches. CDR3 sequence: CAWSGGQGKKEAFF. For the CDR3, the DNA is TGTGCCTGGAGTGGAGGACAGGGTAAAAAAGAAGCTTTCTTT.

This clonotype was observed a handful of times. The chain joins TRBV24-1 to TRBJ2-3, with a weak D call TRBD1 (6 bases). Per the germline V gene, CDR1 is KGHDR and CDR2 is SFDVKD. Trimming stripped 5 bases from V and 5 bases from J, with 16 bases between. This CDR3 has 15 amino acids. The chain's CDR3 is CATSGLGGLGDTQYF. In DNA form, the CDR3 reads TGTGCCACCAGTGGGTTAGGGGGATTGGGAGATACGCAGTATTTT.